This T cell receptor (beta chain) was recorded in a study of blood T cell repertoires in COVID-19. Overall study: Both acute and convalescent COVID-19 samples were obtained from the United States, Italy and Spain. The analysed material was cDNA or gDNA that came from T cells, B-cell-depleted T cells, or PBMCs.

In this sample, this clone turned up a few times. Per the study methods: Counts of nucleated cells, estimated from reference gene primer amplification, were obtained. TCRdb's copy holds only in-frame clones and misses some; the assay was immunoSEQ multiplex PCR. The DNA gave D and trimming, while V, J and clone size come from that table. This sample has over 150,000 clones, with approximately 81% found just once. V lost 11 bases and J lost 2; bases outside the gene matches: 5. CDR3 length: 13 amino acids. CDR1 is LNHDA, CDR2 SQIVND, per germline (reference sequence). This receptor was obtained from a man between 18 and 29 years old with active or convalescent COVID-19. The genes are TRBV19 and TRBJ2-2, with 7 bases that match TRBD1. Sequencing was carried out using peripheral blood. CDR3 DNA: TGTGCCGGCCGGGACAGAAACACCGGGGAGCTGTTTTTT. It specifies CAGRDRNTGELFF.